This T cell receptor beta chain was observed in a study of blood T cell repertoires in COVID-19 (dated by TCRdb to about 2020). About the investigation overall: Samples from collaborators originated in the United States, Italy and Spain and spanned both the acute and convalescent phases of COVID-19. A de-identified subject ID, COVID-19 status, age in years and sex were almost always included in the sample metadata. HLA class I and class II types, where available, came from metadata supplied by the sample provider rather than from assay-based typing. The samples were drawn from two sources: the first 160 participants of the ongoing ImmuneRACE study, and about 1,300 subjects contributed by 6 global collaborators. Deeply sampled blood TCRbeta repertoires from subjects exposed to, actively infected with, or recovered from COVID-19 were included in the dataset. The repertoires were made available in a free public database intended to serve as a resource for research on the immune response to SARS-CoV-2. The material from the prospective study consisted of cDNA or gDNA derived from T cells, B-cell-depleted T cells, or PBMCs.

Study-level results and caveats: The quantity of clinical and demographic metadata differed by source and by participant and was supplied without curation.

The collaborating institutions used their own protocols to collect whole blood in K2EDTA tubes. For TCRbeta analysis, collaborator samples were shipped as frozen whole blood, as isolated PBMCs, or as DNA extracted from either sample type. Spanning cysteine to phenylalanine, the CDR3 consists of 14 amino acids. The sequence is cut down to CDR3 DNA, 42 bases in frame from base 1. The germline V gene specifies MNHEY as CDR1 and SVGAGI as CDR2. Clipping removes 6 bases from V and 0 bases from J, with 3 as the unmatched junction base count. TCRbeta CDR3 regions were amplified from genomic DNA using the immunoSEQ Assay, a bias-controlled multiplex PCR. Per the source publication's procedure: The number of nucleated cells in each sample was estimated by amplification of reference gene primers within the assay. Sequence reads were collapsed and filtered to measure the absolute abundance of every unique TCRbeta CDR3 rearrangement. Productive Simpson clonality was computed per sample as the square root of Simpson's diversity index over productive rearrangements. In TCRdb, the immuneACCESS table is reduced to in-frame sequences with V and J assigned. These tables do not hold every clone; where another copy was compared, an unresolved V gene accounts for under half, and the others remain unexplained. V and J calls and clone size come straight from that table; D and trimming were deduced from the DNA. For this sample the table gives 75,000 to 90,000 clones, of which around 84% were detected only once. About 7.8% of the sample goes to the ten largest clones.

As concerns this clone: The antigen it recognizes is unknown. It has no much larger one-base neighbor in the sample; base qualities were not kept.

Sequenced: peripheral blood. The source of this sequence is a man older than 75 with active or convalescent COVID-19. The sequence joins TRBV6-5 to TRBJ2-3; the junction holds 7 bases that match TRBD2. This receptor has the CDR3 CASRLAASTDTQYF. The sequence in DNA is TGTGCCAGCAGGCTAGCGGCAAGCACAGATACGCAGTATTTT.